This TCR beta chain was captured by sequencing in a study of OX40 agonist ivuxolimab in advanced cancers. Study in general: Two patients with cutaneous melanoma and one with hepatocellular carcinoma, three in total, showed partial responses.

Libraries were prepared by immunoSEQ multiplex PCR; TCRdb keeps only in-frame clonotypes and omits some of them. The data show approximately 69,000 clones, with roughly 90% seen just once and 10% held by the top ten. The TCR comes from an adult with an advanced solid tumor such as melanoma, head and neck, liver or kidney cancer. Sequencing used CD4+ or CD8+ T cells sorted from blood, obtained in a trial of the OX40 agonist ivuxolimab.

CDR3 in amino acids: CASSQDTTSGRFTQYF. For the CDR3, the DNA is TGCGCCAGCAGCCAAGACACGACTAGCGGGAGATTTACGCAGTATTTT. V usage is TRBV4-3 and J usage is TRBJ2-3; TRBD2 agrees at 12 bases. This CDR3 has 16 residues. The J segment lost 8 bases and the V segment lost 0 bases, leaving 6 bases of the junction unmatched. Germline values: CDR1 LGHNA, CDR2 YSLEER.